The clone carrying this T cell receptor (beta chain) was observed at least ten times. TCRdb used MiXCR to reprocess the 5' RACE reads, holding one entry per CDR3 protein. The sample lists 40,000 to 65,000 distinct CDR3 sequences; roughly 14% were seen once. This CDR3 region has 13 residues. Germline CDR1 SGHTA, CDR2 FQGTGA. V lost 3 bases, J lost 3 bases, and 1 base stayed unmatched. The sample originates from a study of T cells of healthy individuals. The chain links TRBV7-3 to TRBJ1-1, with 7 bases that match TRBD1. This receptor was taken from a human donor in good health. The CDR3 here is CASSLTGYTEAFF. The CDR3 DNA reads TGTGCCAGCAGCTTGACAGGGTACACTGAAGCTTTCTTT. Full variable domain (remainder filled in from reference TRBV7-3 and TRBJ1-1): GAGVSQTPSNKVTEKGKYVELRCDPISGHTALYWYRQSLGQGPEFLIYFQGTGAADDSGLPNDRFFAVRPEGSVSTLKIQRTERGDSAVYLCASSLTGYTEAFFGQGTRLTVV.